The rows below give T cell receptor beta chains drawn from one sample of a study of beta chain features in type 1 diabetes. Here immunoSEQ multiplex PCR was the method, and the copy in TCRdb shows in-frame clones only, minus some. Of hundreds of thousands of clones in the sample, around 15% are singletons; the top ten hold approximately 0.042%. Sequenced: naive CD4+ T cells from blood. The origin of the receptors is a man in his late teens or twenties with type 1 diabetes. The CDR3 runs from the conserved cysteine through the conserved F or W. D genes are given only for firm matches. Clone size is shown for a subset of rows, as once, few, many or a class of expanded clone.

>.|few|14|TRBJ2-5|TRBV7-9
CATLPRHREETQYF
TGTGCCACCCTCCCCCGACACAGAGAAGAGACCCAGTACTTC
>.|few|15|TRBJ1-6|TRBV11-2
CASSLGVQPNSPLHF
TGTGCCAGCAGCTTAGGGGTACAGCCTAATTCACCCCTCCACTTT
>.|few|15|TRBJ1-1|TRBV14
CASSQDTGMNTEAFF
TGTGCCAGCAGCCAAGATACAGGAATGAACACTGAAGCTTTCTTT
>.|.|17|TRBJ1-5|TRBV4-3
CASSQDRKGGYNQPQHF
TGCGCCAGCAGCCAAGATAGGAAGGGAGGCTACAATCAGCCCCAGCATTTT
>.|few|15|TRBJ1-2|TRBV6-5
CASSYAAAPTNGYTF
TGTGCCAGCAGTTACGCTGCTGCACCCACGAATGGCTACACCTTC
>TRBD2|.|15|TRBJ2-5|TRBV15
CATSRLAGEGETQYF
TGTGCCACCAGCAGACTAGCGGGAGAGGGGGAGACCCAGTACTTC
>.|few|12|TRBJ2-7|TRBV30
CAWSRGPYEQYF
TGTGCCTGGAGCCGAGGACCCTACGAGCAGTACTTC
>TRBD1|.|16|TRBJ1-3|TRBV4-3
CASSQEGQGSGNTIYF
TGCGCCAGCAGCCAAGAGGGACAGGGGTCTGGAAACACCATATATTTT
>.|few|13|TRBJ2-1|TRBV29-1
CSVDVGVYDEQFF
TGCAGCGTTGACGTTGGGGTTTACGATGAGCAGTTCTTC
>TRBD1|few|14|TRBJ1-1|TRBV5-1
CASSGQGAGTEAFF
TGCGCCAGCAGCGGACAGGGGGCCGGCACTGAAGCTTTCTTT
>TRBD1|.|15|TRBJ2-5|TRBV7-8
CASSLARDRAETQYF
TGTGCCAGCAGCTTAGCGAGGGACAGGGCTGAGACCCAGTACTTC
>.|.|16|TRBJ1-2|TRBV6-5
CASSYSGARANYGYTF
TGTGCCAGCAGTTACTCTGGCGCGCGGGCGAACTATGGCTACACCTTC
>.|.|15|TRBJ1-5|TRBV6-1
CASSEGDDSNQPQHF
TGTGCCAGCAGTGAAGGGGATGATAGCAATCAGCCCCAGCATTTT
>.|.|17|TRBJ2-7|TRBV18
CASSPLRLMGRSYEQYF
TGTGCCAGCTCACCCCTACGCCTCATGGGTAGGAGTTACGAGCAGTACTTC
>.|.|14|TRBJ2-7|TRBV10-1
CASSESVAGSEQYF
TGCGCCAGCAGTGAGTCGGTAGCAGGATCCGAGCAGTACTTC
>.|few|14|TRBJ2-7|TRBV7-2
CASSLAARGNEQYF
TGTGCCAGCAGCTTAGCGGCAAGGGGAAACGAGCAGTACTTC
>.|.|12|TRBJ2-3|TRBV19
CATRDPTDTQYF
TGTGCCACCCGGGACCCCACAGATACGCAGTATTTT
>.|.|13|TRBJ2-1|TRBV30
CAWTLDGYNEQFF
TGTGCCTGGACCTTGGACGGCTACAATGAGCAGTTCTTC
>.|.|14|TRBJ2-7|TRBV25-1
CASSEGLVAYEQYF
TGTGCCAGCAGTGAGGGGCTGGTTGCCTACGAGCAGTACTTC
>.|.|15|TRBJ2-5|TRBV5-4
CASSFLNGLPGTQYF
TGTGCCAGCAGCTTCCTCAATGGGCTCCCGGGGACCCAGTACTTC
>.|.|16|TRBJ1-4|TRBV5-1
CASSSHGRAGGEKLFF
TGCGCCAGCAGCTCCCACGGACGGGCCGGAGGGGAAAAACTGTTTTTT
>TRBD1|few|15|TRBJ2-7|TRBV2
CASRRGGQDKYEQYF
TGTGCCAGCAGAAGAGGGGGACAGGATAAATACGAGCAGTACTTC
>.|.|17|TRBJ1-5|TRBV4-1
CASSQEGGRATGQPQHF
TGCGCCAGCAGCCAAGAAGGCGGCAGGGCGACGGGACAGCCCCAGCATTTT
>.|.|13|TRBJ2-7|TRBV30
CAWSVASAYEQYF
TGTGCCTGGAGTGTCGCTAGCGCCTACGAGCAGTACTTC
>TRBD2|.|12|TRBJ2-1|TRBV5-6
CASSTFSGEQFF
TGTGCCAGCAGCACCTTTAGCGGGGAGCAGTTCTTC
>.|.|12|TRBJ2-7|TRBV29-1
CSVVRSSYEQYF
TGCAGCGTTGTACGGAGCTCCTACGAGCAGTACTTC
>.|.|15|TRBJ1-4|TRBV7-2
CASSPFRGGGEKLFF
TGTGCCAGCAGCCCGTTTAGGGGCGGTGGAGAAAAACTGTTTTTT
>.|.|15|TRBJ2-3|TRBV28
CASSLRLHGTDTQYF
TGTGCCAGCAGTTTAAGGCTGCACGGCACAGATACGCAGTATTTT
>TRBD1|few|20|TRBJ1-1|TRBV6-1
CASSAPTWGGQGASGTEAFF
TGTGCCAGCAGTGCCCCTACGTGGGGGGGACAGGGGGCTTCGGGTACTGAAGCTTTCTTT
>.|.|15|TRBJ1-3|TRBV7-2
CASSPNIGAGNTIYF
TGTGCCAGCAGCCCCAACATAGGGGCTGGAAACACCATATATTTT
>.|few|14|TRBJ2-7|TRBV21-1
CASSGRTGIREQYF
TGTGCCAGCAGCGGACGGACAGGTATAAGGGAGCAGTACTTC
>TRBD1|few|16|TRBJ2-7|TRBV18
CASSSNSGQGSYEQYF
TGTGCCAGCTCATCCAATTCGGGACAGGGGAGCTACGAGCAGTACTTC
>.|.|13|TRBJ2-7|TRBV2
CASSEQLAGEQYF
TGTGCCAGCAGTGAACAACTAGCTGGCGAGCAGTACTTC
>.|.|15|TRBJ2-1|TRBV19
CASSIYFLSYNEQFF
TGTGCCAGTAGTATTTACTTTCTTTCCTACAATGAGCAGTTCTTC
>.|.|14|TRBJ2-1|TRBV30
CAWSDGFSYNEQFF
TGTGCCTGGTCCGACGGTTTCTCCTACAATGAGCAGTTCTTC
>.|.|12|TRBJ2-1|TRBV10-3
CAISAGKDEQFF
TGTGCCATCAGTGCGGGTAAGGATGAGCAGTTCTTC
>.|few|14|TRBJ1-1|TRBV19
CASRIGGVNTEAFF
TGTGCCAGTAGGATCGGAGGGGTGAACACTGAAGCTTTCTTT
>.|.|12|TRBJ1-2|TRBV30
CAWSSSSYGYTF
TGTGCCTGGAGTTCGTCCTCCTATGGCTACACCTTC
>.|.|11|TRBJ1-1|TRBV28
CASTSRSEAFF
TGTGCCAGCACCTCTCGTTCTGAAGCTTTCTTT
>.|few|15|TRBJ2-1|TRBV9
CASSVMTGGYNEQFF
TGTGCCAGCAGCGTGATGACAGGTGGCTACAATGAGCAGTTCTTC
>.|.|13|TRBJ1-5|TRBV7-9
CASSSGANQPQHF
TGTGCCAGCAGCTCAGGGGCCAATCAGCCCCAGCATTTT
>.|.|14|TRBJ2-3|TRBV9
CASSTSTGTDTQYF
TGTGCCAGCAGCACATCGACAGGCACAGATACGCAGTATTTT
>TRBD1|.|16|TRBJ2-3|TRBV4-3
CASSQARDRAPVTQYF
TGCGCCAGCAGCCAAGCCAGAGACAGGGCACCAGTTACGCAGTATTTT
>.|.|12|TRBJ2-7|TRBV28
CASSPGGREQYF
TGTGCCAGCAGCCCTGGAGGGAGGGAGCAGTACTTC
>.|.|12|TRBJ2-7|TRBV27
CASSQGPYEQYF
TGTGCCAGCAGCCAGGGGCCCTACGAGCAGTACTTC
>TRBD1|.|13|TRBJ1-3|TRBV29-1
CSATGASGNTIYF
TGCAGCGCCACAGGGGCCTCTGGAAACACCATATATTTT
>.|few|14|TRBJ1-2|TRBV18
CASSLGPTAYGYTF
TGTGCCAGCTCACTGGGCCCAACTGCCTATGGCTACACCTTC
>.|.|12|TRBJ2-1|TRBV7-2
CASSSQGNEQFF
TGTGCCAGCAGCTCCCAGGGTAATGAGCAGTTCTTC
>.|.|12|TRBJ1-2|TRBV11-2
CASSLSVYGYTF
TGTGCCAGCAGCTTGTCCGTCTATGGCTACACCTTC
>.|few|11|TRBJ2-2|TRBV30
CAPLETGELFF
TGTGCGCCTCTGGAAACCGGGGAGCTGTTTTTT
>.|.|12|TRBJ1-4|TRBV10-3
CAISAGEEKLFF
TGTGCCATATCGGCAGGAGAAGAAAAACTGTTTTTT
>TRBD1|few|14|TRBJ2-6|TRBV10-3
CAIPGGSGANVLTF
TGTGCCATCCCAGGGGGAAGTGGGGCCAACGTCCTGACTTTC
>.|.|14|TRBJ1-5|TRBV30
CAWSGGIHNQPQHF
TGTGCCTGGAGTGGGGGGATCCACAATCAGCCCCAGCATTTT
>.|.|17|TRBJ2-4|TRBV4-1
CASSQDQALLAKNIQYF
TGCGCCAGCAGCCAAGATCAGGCACTACTAGCCAAAAACATTCAGTACTTC
>.|.|14|TRBJ2-3|TRBV5-1
CASSLRDSTDTQYF
TGCGCCAGCAGCTTACGGGACAGCACAGATACGCAGTATTTT
>.|.|14|TRBJ1-1|TRBV7-9
CASSLNTANTEAFF
TGTGCCAGCAGCTTAAACACAGCGAACACTGAAGCTTTCTTT